These 18 T cell receptor beta chains came from one sample sequenced in a study of Tregs in tolerant kidney transplant recipients. Clones were read by immunoSEQ multiplex PCR, and TCRdb kept only the in-frame ones, dropping some. The sample consists of about 110,000 clones, nearly 90% of them appearing once. The input for sequencing was CD4+ T cells from blood, taken before the transplant. These receptors were taken from a human donor who received a combined kidney and bone marrow transplant.

The chain uses TRBV7-6 and TRBJ1-2; D unclear. Trimming removed 2 bases at V and 3 bases at J, with 10 bases between. CDR1 is SGHVS and CDR2 is FNYEAQ in the germline V gene. The CDR3 length is 14 residues. CDR3 amino acids: CASSLLASDYGYTF. As DNA, the CDR3 is TGTGCCAGCAGCTTACTAGCCTCGGACTATGGCTACACCTTC.

This clone was seen a single time. The rearrangement uses TRBV18 and TRBJ2-2; 10 bases map to TRBD1. Losses at the gene ends were 3 bases for V and 6 bases for J; bases not matched to a gene: 4. The CDR3 is 15 residues long. CDR1 KGHSH and CDR2 LQKENI come from the germline V gene. In nucleotides, the CDR3 is TGTGCCAGCTCACCTGGAGGGACAGGGGCCGGGGAGCTGTTTTTT. Residues: CASSPGGTGAGELFF.

The chain employs TRBV4-3 and TRBJ2-3; 10 bases line up with TRBD2. Germline CDR1 and CDR2: LGHNA and YSLEER. The CDR3 is 18 amino acids. V shed 4 bases, J shed 1 base, and the junction held 11 bases outside the gene matches. The CDR3 region has the DNA TGCGCCAGCAGCCCCCTTCTAGCGGGAGACCCCCGCACAGATACGCAGTATTTT. It is translated as CASSPLLAGDPRTDTQYF.

The chain has TRBV5-6 and TRBJ1-5; TRBD1 might be the D (6 bases). The CDR3 is 18 amino acids. V lost 0 bases to trimming and J lost 0 bases, with 16 bases between them. Germline CDR1 and CDR2: SGHDT and YYEEEE. The DNA for the CDR3 is TGTGCCAGCAGCTTGGGCAGGGGTTCAGGGCATAGCAATCAGCCCCAGCATTTT. This codes for CASSLGRGSGHSNQPQHF.

The V gene is TRBV19, the J gene TRBJ1-2, with a possible D match to TRBD1 (5 bases). Looked up from germline, CDR1 is LNHDA and CDR2 is SQIVND (reference sequence). Trimming left V 6 bases short and J 4 bases short, with 12 bases between. The CDR3 spans 13 residues. DNA for the CDR3: TGTGCCAGTAGCCAGGGACTGTCCTATGGCTACACCTTC. Translated: CASSQGLSYGYTF.

The chain combines TRBV7-2 with TRBJ2-5; a weak D match, TRBD2 (5 bases). This CDR3 has 15 residues. Germline CDR1 is SGHTA and CDR2 is FQGNSA. V lost 0 bases and J 0 bases, leaving 8 bases between the germline ends. This CDR3 reads CASSLARADQETQYF. The CDR3 DNA is TGTGCCAGCAGCTTAGCGCGGGCGGACCAAGAGACCCAGTACTTC.

This clone is a singleton in its sample. The genes are TRBV2 and TRBJ1-2, with D possibly TRBD1 on 6 matching bases. The CDR3 sequence is 14 residues long. Germline loops: CDR1 SNHLY, CDR2 FYNNEI. Trimming took 4 bases from V and 5 from J, leaving 14 bases between them. The CDR3 DNA reads TGTGCCAGCAGTGGACGGACAGCCCTTTATGGCTACACCTTC. Translation gives CASSGRTALYGYTF.

The rearrangement uses TRBV7-2 and TRBJ1-6, with D tentatively TRBD1 (6 bases). The CDR3 covers 14 residues. Trimming removed 3 bases at V and 10 bases at J, with 13 bases between. Germline V CDR1 and CDR2: SGHTA, FQGNSA. CDR3 in DNA: TGTGCCAGCAGCTTGCGGACAGCTGGGTCACCCCTCCACTTT. Translating it yields CASSLRTAGSPLHF.

The chain employs TRBV21-1 and TRBJ2-7; the D call TRBD2 from the table was never checked on the DNA. TRBV21-1 is a pseudogene locus. CDR3 length: 17 amino acids. The CDR3 DNA follows: TGTGCCAGCAGCAAAGGGACTAGCGGGGTTGGCCCCTACGAGCAGTACTTC. It translates to CASSKGTSGVGPYEQYF.

This clone was counted between two and nine times. The rearrangement links TRBV2 to TRBJ1-5; 7 bases fit TRBD1. The CDR3 totals 15 residues. The V and J ends lost 6 bases and 3 bases, in that order; junction bases with no gene match: 8. Germline values: CDR1 SNHLY, CDR2 FYNNEI. The CDR3 spells CASREPGQNNQPQHF. For the CDR3, the DNA is TGTGCCAGCAGGGAACCGGGACAGAACAATCAGCCCCAGCATTTT.

This clone has only one observation. The V call is TRBV15, the J call TRBJ2-7, with a weak D call TRBD1 (5 bases). The CDR3 contains 16 residues. V dropped 3 bases and J dropped 2 bases, with 17 bases sitting between them. The germline V gene encodes CDR1 LNHNV and CDR2 YYDKDF (reference sequence). The CDR3 reads CATSSPIDRLAYEQYF. Here the CDR3 DNA reads TGTGCCACCAGCAGTCCCATAGACAGACTTGCCTACGAGCAGTACTTC.

The V and J genes are TRBV18 and TRBJ2-3; 7 positions match TRBD2. Germline V gives CDR1 KGHSH, CDR2 LQKENI. V dropped 3 bases and J dropped 2; count of bases not matched to a gene: 8. The CDR3 runs to 16 residues. This chain's CDR3 is CASSPYSGSNTDTQYF. The DNA for the CDR3 is TGTGCCAGCTCACCTTATAGCGGGTCCAACACAGATACGCAGTATTTT.

The V call is TRBV4-3, the J call TRBJ2-1; D perhaps matches TRBD1 (5 bases). Trimming left V 0 bases short and J 12 bases short, with 15 bases between. The germline V gene has CDR1 LGHNA and CDR2 YSLEER. CDR3 length: 14 residues. CDR3 sequence reads: CASSQDGVDNAQFF. The CDR3 DNA follows: TGCGCCAGCAGCCAAGATGGAGTGGACAACGCGCAGTTCTTC.

The CDR3 DNA is TGCGCCAGCCGGATTCAGGGGGCGACAGATACGCAGTATTTT. Translated: CASRIQGATDTQYF. The chain recombines TRBV5-1 with TRBJ2-3; 8 positions match TRBD1. V lost 7 bases to trimming and J lost 3 bases; unmatched junction nucleotides: 7. The germline V gene has CDR1 SGHRS and CDR2 YFSETQ. This CDR3 has 14 residues.

This chain joins TRBV5-4 and TRBJ1-2; 7 nucleotides agree with TRBD1. Germline CDR1 reads SGHNT; CDR2 reads YYREEE (reference sequence). With 4 bases clipped from V and 9 bases from J, the junction kept 12 bases outside the gene matches. The CDR3 length is 14 residues. The CDR3 region has the DNA TGTGCCAGCAGCCTGAACCCCGGGACAGATCGCTACACCTTC. This codes for CASSLNPGTDRYTF.

This clone was observed once. This sequence joins TRBV7-2 and TRBJ1-5; D unresolved. The germline V gene has CDR1 SGHTA and CDR2 FQGNSA. The CDR3 is 16 amino acids. Trimming pared 1 base from V and 0 bases from J, leaving 10 bases between. The CDR3: CASSLVAGYSNQPQHF. The CDR3 nucleotides read TGTGCCAGCAGCTTAGTTGCGGGATATAGCAATCAGCCCCAGCATTTT. The full variable domain, rest sourced from reference TRBV7-2 and TRBJ1-5, is GAGVSQSPSNKVTEKGKDVELRCDPISGHTALYWYRQSLGQGLEFLIYFQGNSAPDKSGLPSDRFSAERTGGSVSTLTIQRTQQEDSAVYLCASSLVAGYSNQPQHFGDGTRLSIL.

The chain has TRBV28 and TRBJ2-7; maybe TRBD2 (6 bases). Trimming cost V 6 bases and J 7 bases, with 13 bases left between them. The germline V gene has CDR1 MDHEN and CDR2 SYDVKM. This CDR3 spans 12 amino acids. Here the CDR3 DNA reads TGTGCCAGCAGATGGGGTGCGGGGGAGCAGTACTTC. Protein sequence: CASRWGAGEQYF.

This chain links TRBV6-6 with TRBJ2-1, with D possibly TRBD1 on 6 matching bases. This CDR3 region has 16 residues. The germline gives CDR1 MNHNY, CDR2 SVGAGI (reference sequence). Trimming pared 3 bases from V and 2 bases from J, leaving 14 bases between. The CDR3: CASSYQAQGPYNEQFF. The CDR3 bases are TGTGCCAGCAGTTATCAAGCCCAGGGGCCCTACAATGAGCAGTTCTTC.